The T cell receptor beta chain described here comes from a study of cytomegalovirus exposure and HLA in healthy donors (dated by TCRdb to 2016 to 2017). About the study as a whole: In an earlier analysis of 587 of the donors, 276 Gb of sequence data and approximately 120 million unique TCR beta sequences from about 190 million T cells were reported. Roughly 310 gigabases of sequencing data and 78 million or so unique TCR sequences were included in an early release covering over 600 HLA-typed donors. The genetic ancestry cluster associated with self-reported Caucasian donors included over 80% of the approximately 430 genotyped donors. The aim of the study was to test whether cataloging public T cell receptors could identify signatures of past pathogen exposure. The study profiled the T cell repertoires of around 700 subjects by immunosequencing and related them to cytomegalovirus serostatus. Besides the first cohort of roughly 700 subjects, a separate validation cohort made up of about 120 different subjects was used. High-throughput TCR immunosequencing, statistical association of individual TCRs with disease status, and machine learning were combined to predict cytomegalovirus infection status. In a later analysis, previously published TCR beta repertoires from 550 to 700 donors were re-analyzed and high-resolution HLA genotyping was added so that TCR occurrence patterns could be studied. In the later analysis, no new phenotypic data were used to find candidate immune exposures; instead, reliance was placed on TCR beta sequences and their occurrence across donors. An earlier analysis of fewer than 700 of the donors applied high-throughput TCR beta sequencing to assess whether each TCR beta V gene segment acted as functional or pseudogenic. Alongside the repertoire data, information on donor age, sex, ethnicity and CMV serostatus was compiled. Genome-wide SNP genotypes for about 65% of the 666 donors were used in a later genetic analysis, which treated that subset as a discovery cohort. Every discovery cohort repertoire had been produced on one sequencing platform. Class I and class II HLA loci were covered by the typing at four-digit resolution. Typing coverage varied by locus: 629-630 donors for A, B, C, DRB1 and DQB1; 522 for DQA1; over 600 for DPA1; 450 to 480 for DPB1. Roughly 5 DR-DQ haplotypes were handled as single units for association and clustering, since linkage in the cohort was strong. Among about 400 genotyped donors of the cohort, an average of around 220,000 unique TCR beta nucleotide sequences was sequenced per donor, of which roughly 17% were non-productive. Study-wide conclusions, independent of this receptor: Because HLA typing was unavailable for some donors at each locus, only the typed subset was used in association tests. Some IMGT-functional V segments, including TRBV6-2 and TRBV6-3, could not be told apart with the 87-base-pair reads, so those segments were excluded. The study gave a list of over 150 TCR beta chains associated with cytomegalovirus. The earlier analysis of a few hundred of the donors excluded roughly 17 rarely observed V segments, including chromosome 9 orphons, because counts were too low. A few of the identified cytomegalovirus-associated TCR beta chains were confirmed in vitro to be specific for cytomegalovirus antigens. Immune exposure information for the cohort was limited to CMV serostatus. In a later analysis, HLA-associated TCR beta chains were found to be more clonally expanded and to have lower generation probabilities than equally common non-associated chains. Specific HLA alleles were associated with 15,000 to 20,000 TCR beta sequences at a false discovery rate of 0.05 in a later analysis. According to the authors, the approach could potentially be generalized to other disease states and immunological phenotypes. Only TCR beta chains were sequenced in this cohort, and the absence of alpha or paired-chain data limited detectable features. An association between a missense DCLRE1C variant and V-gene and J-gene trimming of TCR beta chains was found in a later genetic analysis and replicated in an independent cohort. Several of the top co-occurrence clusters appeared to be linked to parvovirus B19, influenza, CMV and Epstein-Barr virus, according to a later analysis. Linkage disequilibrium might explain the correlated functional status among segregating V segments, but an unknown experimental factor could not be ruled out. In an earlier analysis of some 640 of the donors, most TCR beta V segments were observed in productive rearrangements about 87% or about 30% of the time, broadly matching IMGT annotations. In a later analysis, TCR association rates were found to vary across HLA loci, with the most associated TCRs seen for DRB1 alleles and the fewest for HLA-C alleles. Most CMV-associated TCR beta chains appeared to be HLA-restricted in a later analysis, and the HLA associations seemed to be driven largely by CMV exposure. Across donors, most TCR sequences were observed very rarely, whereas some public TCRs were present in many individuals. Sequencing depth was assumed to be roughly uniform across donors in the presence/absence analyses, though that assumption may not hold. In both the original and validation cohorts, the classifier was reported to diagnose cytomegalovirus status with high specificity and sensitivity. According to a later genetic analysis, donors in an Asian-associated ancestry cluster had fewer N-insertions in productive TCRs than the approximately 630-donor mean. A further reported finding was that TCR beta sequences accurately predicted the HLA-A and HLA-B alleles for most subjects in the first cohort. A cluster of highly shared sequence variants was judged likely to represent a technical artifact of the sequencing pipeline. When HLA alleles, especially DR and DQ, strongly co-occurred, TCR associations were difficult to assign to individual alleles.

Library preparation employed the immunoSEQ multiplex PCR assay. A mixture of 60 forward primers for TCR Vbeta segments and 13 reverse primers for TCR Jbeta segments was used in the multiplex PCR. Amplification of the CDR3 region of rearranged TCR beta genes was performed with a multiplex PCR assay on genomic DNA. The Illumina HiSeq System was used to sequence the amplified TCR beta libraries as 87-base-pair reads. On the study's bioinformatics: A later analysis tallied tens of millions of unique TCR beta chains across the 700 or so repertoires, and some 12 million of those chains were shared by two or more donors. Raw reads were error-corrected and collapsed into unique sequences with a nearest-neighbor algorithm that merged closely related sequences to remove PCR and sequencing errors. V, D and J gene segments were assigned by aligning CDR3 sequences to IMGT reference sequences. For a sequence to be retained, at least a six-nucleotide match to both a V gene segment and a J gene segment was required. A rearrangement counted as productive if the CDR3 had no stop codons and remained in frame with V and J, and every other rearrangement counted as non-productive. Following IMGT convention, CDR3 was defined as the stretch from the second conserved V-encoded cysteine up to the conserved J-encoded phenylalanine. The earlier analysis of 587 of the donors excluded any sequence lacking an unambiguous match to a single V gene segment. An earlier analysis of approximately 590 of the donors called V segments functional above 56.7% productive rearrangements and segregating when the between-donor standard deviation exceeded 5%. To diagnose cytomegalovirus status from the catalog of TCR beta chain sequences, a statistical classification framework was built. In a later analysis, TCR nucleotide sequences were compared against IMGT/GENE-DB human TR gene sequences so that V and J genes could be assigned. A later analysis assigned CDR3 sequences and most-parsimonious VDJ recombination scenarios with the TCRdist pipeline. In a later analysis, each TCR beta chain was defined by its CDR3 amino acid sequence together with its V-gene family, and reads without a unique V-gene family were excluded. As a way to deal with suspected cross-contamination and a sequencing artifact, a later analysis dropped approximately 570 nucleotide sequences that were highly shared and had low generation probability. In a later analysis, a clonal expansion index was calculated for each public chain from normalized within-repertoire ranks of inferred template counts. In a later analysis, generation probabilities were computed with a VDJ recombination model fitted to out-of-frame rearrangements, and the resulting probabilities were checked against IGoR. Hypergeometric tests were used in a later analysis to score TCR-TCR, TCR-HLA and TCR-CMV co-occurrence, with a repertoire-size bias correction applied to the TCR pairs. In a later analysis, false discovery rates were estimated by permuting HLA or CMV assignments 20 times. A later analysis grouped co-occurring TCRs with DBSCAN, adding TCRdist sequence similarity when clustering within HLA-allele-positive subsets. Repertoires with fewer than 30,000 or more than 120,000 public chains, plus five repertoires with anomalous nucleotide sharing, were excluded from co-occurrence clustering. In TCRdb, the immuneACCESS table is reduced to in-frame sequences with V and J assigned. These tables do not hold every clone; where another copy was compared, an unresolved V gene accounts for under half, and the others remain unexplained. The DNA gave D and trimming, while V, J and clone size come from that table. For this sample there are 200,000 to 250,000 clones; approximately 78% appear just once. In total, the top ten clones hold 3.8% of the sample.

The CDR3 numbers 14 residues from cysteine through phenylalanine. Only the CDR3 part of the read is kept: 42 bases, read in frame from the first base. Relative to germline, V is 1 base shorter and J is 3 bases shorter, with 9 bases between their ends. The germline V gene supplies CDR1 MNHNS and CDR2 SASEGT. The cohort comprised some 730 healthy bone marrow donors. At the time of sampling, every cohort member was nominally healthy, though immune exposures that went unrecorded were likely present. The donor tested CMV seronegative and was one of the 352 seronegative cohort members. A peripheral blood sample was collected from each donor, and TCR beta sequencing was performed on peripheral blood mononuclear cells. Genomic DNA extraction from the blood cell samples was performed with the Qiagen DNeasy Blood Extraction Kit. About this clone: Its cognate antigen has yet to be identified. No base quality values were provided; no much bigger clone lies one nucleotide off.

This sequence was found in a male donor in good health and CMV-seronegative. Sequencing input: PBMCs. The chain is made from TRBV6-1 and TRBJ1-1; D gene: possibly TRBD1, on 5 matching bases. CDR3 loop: CASSEVGADTEAFF. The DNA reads TGTGCCAGCAGTGAAGTAGGGGCAGACACTGAAGCTTTCTTT.